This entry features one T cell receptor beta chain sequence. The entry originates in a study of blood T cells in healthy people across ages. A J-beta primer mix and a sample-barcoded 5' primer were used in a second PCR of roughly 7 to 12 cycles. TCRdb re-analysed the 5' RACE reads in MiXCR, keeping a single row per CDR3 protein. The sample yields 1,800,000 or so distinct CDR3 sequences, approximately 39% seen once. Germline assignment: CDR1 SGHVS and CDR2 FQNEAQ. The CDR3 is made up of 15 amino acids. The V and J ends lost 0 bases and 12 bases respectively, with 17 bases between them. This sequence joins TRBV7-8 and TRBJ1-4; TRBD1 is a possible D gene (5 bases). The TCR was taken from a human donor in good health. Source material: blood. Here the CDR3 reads CASSLAGGVSEELFF. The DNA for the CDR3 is TGTGCCAGCAGCTTAGCGGGGGGGGTTTCGGAAGAACTGTTTTTT.